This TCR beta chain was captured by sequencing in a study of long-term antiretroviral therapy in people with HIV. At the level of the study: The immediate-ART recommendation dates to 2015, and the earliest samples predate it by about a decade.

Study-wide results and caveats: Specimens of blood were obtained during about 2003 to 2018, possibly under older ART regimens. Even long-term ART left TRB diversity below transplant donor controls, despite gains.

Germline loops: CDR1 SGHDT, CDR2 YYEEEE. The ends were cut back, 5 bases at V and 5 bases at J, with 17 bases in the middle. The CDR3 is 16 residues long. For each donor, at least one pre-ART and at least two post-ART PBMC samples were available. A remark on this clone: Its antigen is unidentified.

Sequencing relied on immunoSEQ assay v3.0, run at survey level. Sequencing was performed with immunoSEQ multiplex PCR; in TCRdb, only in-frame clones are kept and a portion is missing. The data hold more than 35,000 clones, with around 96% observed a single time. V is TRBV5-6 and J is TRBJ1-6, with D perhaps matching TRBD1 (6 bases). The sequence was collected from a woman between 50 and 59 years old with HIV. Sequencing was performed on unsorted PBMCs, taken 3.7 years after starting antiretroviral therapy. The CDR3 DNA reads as TGTGCCAGCAGTAACGGAGGGGGGGCAAATAATTCACCCCTCCACTTT. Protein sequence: CASSNGGGANNSPLHF.